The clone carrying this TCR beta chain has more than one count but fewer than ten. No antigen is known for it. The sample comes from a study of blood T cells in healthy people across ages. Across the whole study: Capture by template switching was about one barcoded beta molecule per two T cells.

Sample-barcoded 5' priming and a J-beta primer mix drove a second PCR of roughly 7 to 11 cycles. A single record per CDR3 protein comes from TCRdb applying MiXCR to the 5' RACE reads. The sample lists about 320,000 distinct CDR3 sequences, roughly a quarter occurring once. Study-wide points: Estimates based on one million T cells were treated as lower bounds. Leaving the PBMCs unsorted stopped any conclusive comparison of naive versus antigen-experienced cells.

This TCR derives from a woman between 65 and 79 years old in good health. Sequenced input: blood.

DNA for the CDR3: TGTGCCAGCAGCTTCTCCGCGACTAGCTACCACGAGCAGTACTTC. Amino acid sequence: CASSFSATSYHEQYF. The chain has TRBV11-1 and TRBJ2-5; 7 bases match TRBD2. TRBJ2-7 explains the end of the DNA better; the J call may be wrong. In germline, CDR1 is SGHAT, CDR2 FQDESV (reference sequence). This CDR3 has 15 amino acids.